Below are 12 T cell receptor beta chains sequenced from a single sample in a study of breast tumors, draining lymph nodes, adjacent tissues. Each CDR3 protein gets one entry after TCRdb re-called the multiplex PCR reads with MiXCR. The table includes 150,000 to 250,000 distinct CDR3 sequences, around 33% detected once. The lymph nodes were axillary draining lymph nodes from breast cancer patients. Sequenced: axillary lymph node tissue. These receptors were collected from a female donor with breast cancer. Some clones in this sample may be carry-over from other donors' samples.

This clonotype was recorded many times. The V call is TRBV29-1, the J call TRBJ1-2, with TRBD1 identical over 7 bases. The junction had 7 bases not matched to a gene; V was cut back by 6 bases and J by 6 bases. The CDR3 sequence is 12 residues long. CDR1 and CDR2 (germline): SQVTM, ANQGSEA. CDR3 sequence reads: CSVETGTDGYTF. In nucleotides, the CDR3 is TGCAGCGTAGAAACCGGGACAGATGGCTACACCTTC.

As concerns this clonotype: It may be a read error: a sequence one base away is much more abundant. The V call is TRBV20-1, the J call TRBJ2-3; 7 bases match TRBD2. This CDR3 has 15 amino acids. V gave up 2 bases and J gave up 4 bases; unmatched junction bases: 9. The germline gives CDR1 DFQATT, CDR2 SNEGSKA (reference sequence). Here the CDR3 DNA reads TGCAGTGCTAGATTGACCAGACTAGCACCAGATACGCAGTATTTT. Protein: CSARLTRLAPDTQYF.

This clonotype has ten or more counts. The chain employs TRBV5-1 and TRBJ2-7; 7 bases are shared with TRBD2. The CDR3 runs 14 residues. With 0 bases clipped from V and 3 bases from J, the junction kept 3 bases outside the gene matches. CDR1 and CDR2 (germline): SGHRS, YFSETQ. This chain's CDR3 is CASSLAGGGYEQYF. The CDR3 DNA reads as TGCGCCAGCAGCTTGGCGGGGGGAGGCTACGAGCAGTACTTC.

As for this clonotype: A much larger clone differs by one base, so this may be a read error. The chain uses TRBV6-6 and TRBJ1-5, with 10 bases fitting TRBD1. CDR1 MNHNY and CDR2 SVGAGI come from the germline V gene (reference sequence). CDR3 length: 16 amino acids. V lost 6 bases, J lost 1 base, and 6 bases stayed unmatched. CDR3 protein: CASRRQGAKSNQPQHF. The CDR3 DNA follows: TGTGCCAGCAGGCGACAGGGGGCAAAGAGCAATCAGCCCCAGCATTTT.

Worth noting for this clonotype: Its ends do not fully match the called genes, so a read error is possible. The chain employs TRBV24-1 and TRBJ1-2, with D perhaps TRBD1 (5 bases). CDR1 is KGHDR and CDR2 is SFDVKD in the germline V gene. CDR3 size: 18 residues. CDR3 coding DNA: TGTGCCACCAGTGTCCGCATCCAGCCGGGATCCACCGCCTGGGGCTCCACCTTC. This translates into CATSVRIQPGSTAWGSTF.

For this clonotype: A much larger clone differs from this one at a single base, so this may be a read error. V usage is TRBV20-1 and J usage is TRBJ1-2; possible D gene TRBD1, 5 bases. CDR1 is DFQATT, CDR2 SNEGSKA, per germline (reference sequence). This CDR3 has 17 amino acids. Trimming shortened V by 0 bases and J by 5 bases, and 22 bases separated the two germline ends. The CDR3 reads CSARDYGGAAGSYGYTF. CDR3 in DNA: TGCAGTGCTAGAGATTACGGCGGGGCGGCGGGGTCTTATGGCTACACCTTC.

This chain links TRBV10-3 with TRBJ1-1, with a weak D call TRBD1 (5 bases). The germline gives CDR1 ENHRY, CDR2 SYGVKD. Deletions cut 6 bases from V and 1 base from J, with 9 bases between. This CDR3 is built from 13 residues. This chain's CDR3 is CAISGTGNTEAFF. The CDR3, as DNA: TGTGCCATCAGCGGAACAGGGAACACTGAAGCTTTCTTT.

Here the CDR3 DNA reads TGCAGCAGTGGAGGAGAGATTCGACCCCTCCACTTT. Protein: CSSGGEIRPLHF. J is TRBJ1-6 and V is TRBV29-1; no firm D call. Germline V lookup: CDR1 SQVTM, CDR2 ANQGSEA. The V end lost 8 bases, the J end lost 12 bases, and 17 bases lay between the germline ends. CDR3 length: 12 amino acids.

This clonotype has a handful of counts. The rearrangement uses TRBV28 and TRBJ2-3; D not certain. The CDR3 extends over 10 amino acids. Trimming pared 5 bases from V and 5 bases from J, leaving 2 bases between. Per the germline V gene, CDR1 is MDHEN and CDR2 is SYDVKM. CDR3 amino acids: CASSQDTQYF. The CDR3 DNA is TGTGCCAGCAGTCAAGATACGCAGTATTTT.

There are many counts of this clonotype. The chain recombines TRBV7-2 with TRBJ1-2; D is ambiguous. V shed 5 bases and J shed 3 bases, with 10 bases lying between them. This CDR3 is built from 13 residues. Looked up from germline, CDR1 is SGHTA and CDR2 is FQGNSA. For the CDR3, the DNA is TGTGCCAGCAGCCCGGGCCCTGACTATGGCTACACCTTC. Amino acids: CASSPGPDYGYTF.

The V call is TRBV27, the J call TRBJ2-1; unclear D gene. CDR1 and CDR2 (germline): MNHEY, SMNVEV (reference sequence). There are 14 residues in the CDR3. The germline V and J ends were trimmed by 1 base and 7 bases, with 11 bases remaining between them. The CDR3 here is CASSLFGRFNEQFF. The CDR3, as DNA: TGTGCCAGCAGTTTATTCGGGCGGTTTAATGAGCAGTTCTTC.

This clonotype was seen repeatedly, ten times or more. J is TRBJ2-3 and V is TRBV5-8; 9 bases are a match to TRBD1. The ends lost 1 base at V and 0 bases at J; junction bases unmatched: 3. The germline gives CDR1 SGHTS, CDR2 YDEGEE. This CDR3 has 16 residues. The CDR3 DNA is TGTGCCAGCAGCTTGTCGGGACAGGGCAGCACAGATACGCAGTATTTT. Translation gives CASSLSGQGSTDTQYF.